The 29 T cell receptor beta chains listed next were all sequenced from one sample in a study of blood T cell repertoires in COVID-19. Sequencing used immunoSEQ multiplex PCR; TCRdb keeps in-frame clones, though not all of them. The sample lists hundreds of thousands of clones, around nine tenths seen once, with over 8% in the top ten. Sequencing input: PBMCs or T cells enriched from blood (not recorded which). All receptors come from a woman aged 40 to 49 who had recovered from COVID-19.

The chain links TRBV18 to TRBJ1-2, with D unresolved. Trimming removed 4 bases from V and 2 bases from J, with 8 bases in between. In germline, CDR1 is KGHSH, CDR2 LQKENI. The CDR3 covers 13 residues. CDR3 protein: CASSRGENYGYTF. CDR3 nucleotides: TGTGCCAGCTCACGCGGGGAGAACTATGGCTACACCTTC.

V usage is TRBV7-3 and J usage is TRBJ2-5, with a weak D call TRBD1 (6 bases). The V and J ends lost 2 bases and 2 bases respectively, with 12 bases between them. The germline CDR1 and CDR2 sequences are SGHTA and FQGTGA. This CDR3 region has 15 residues. This chain's CDR3 is CASSLGRGGQETQYF. CDR3 DNA: TGTGCCAGCAGCTTAGGCAGGGGTGGGCAAGAGACCCAGTACTTC. The variable domain in full, completed from reference TRBV7-3 and TRBJ2-5, reads GAGVSQTPSNKVTEKGKYVELRCDPISGHTALYWYRQSLGQGPEFLIYFQGTGAADDSGLPNDRFFAVRPEGSVSTLKIQRTERGDSAVYLCASSLGRGGQETQYFGPGTRLLVL.

The V and J genes are TRBV7-9 and TRBJ1-2; D gene unclear. V lost 5 bases to trimming and J lost 8 bases, with 18 bases between them. In germline, CDR1 is SEHNR, CDR2 FQNEAQ (reference sequence). CDR3 length equals 14 residues. CDR3 in DNA: TGTGCCAGCAGCGGAGAGAGCCGGCTTAAGGGCTACACCTTC. Translating gives CASSGESRLKGYTF. The full variable domain, in which reference TRBV7-9 and TRBJ1-2 provide the parts outside the CDR3, is DTGVSQNPRHKITKRGQNVTFRCDPISEHNRLYWYRQTLGQGPEFLTYFQNEAQLEKSRLLSDRFSAERPKGSFSTLEIQRTEQGDSAMYLCASSGESRLKGYTFGSGTRLTVV.

The chain has TRBV28 and TRBJ2-2, with 9 bases that match TRBD1. CDR3 length: 15 amino acids. V lost 6 bases to trimming and J lost 6 bases; unmatched junction nucleotides: 8. Looked up from germline, CDR1 is MDHEN and CDR2 is SYDVKM. In DNA, the CDR3 is TGTGCCAGCAGCCAAAACAGGGGGCGCCCCGGGGAGCTGTTTTTT. As protein: CASSQNRGRPGELFF.

The chain links TRBV12-3 or TRBV12-4 to TRBJ1-5; D is uncertain. Trimming stripped 3 bases from V and 4 bases from J, with 7 bases between. The CDR3 sequence is 13 residues long. CDR3 amino acids: CASSFGRNQPQHF. The CDR3 coding sequence is TGTGCCAGCAGTTTTGGGAGAAATCAGCCCCAGCATTTT.

This rearrangement joins TRBV7-3 to TRBJ1-6; 7 bases match TRBD1. Germline V gene lookup returns CDR1 SGHTA and CDR2 FQGTGA. V shed 6 bases and J 1 base; nucleotides not matched to a gene: 3. CDR3 length: 15 amino acids. For the CDR3, the DNA is TGTGCCAGCAGAGACAGGGCTTCCTATAATTCACCCCTCCACTTT. This encodes CASRDRASYNSPLHF.

The chain links TRBV7-8 to TRBJ1-3, with TRBD1 matching over 9 bases. The ends lost 4 bases at V and 3 bases at J; junction bases unmatched: 4. CDR1 SGHVS and CDR2 FQNEAQ come from the germline V gene. The CDR3 is made up of 15 amino acids. The CDR3 DNA reads as TGTGCCAGCAGCTATGGGACAGGGAGTGGAAACACCATATATTTT. This translates into CASSYGTGSGNTIYF.

Only one count was recorded for this clone. The chain couples TRBV14 to TRBJ2-7; D possibly corresponds to TRBD2 (6 bases). The CDR3 consists of 15 residues. Germline V lookup: CDR1 SGHDN, CDR2 FVKESK. Trimming removed 3 bases from V and 3 bases from J, with 15 bases in between. In DNA, the CDR3 is TGTGCCAGCAGCCAGTCGGATAGCGGAATCTACGAGCAGTACTTC. Its protein product is CASSQSDSGIYEQYF.

This sequence joins TRBV11-3 and TRBJ2-3; D is ambiguous. CDR1 is SGHNT and CDR2 is YENEEA in the germline V gene. This CDR3 has 13 residues. The V gene lost 3 bases and the J gene lost 0 bases, with 4 bases spanning the gap. In nucleotides, the CDR3 is TGTGCCAGCAGCTTTCTGAGCACAGATACGCAGTATTTT. It encodes CASSFLSTDTQYF.

V gene TRBV7-2 combines with J gene TRBJ1-1; 7 bases are shared with TRBD1. CDR3 length equals 17 residues. Germline CDR1 reads SGHTA; CDR2 reads FQGNSA. The V gene end was trimmed by 2 bases and the J gene end by 0 bases; junction bases not matched to a gene: 9. Here the CDR3 DNA reads TGTGCCAGCAGCTTACCCGCGGGACAGAGAATGAACACTGAAGCTTTCTTT. This codes for CASSLPAGQRMNTEAFF.

This clone showed up just a few times. The chain couples TRBV7-9 to TRBJ1-4; possibly TRBD1 for D (5 bases). Trimming stripped 1 base from V and 5 bases from J, with 5 bases between. Germline-derived CDR1 and CDR2 are SEHNR and FQNEAQ (reference sequence). CDR3 length: 13 amino acids. The CDR3 nucleotides are TGTGCCAGCAGCTTAGAGGGGAATGAAAAACTGTTTTTT. Its protein is CASSLEGNEKLFF.

The V call is TRBV19, the J call TRBJ1-5; TRBD1 matches at 9 bases. This CDR3 contains 12 residues. With V trimmed by 8 bases and J by 6 bases, 2 bases remained unmatched. Germline V gives CDR1 LNHDA, CDR2 SQIVND (reference sequence). The CDR3 reads CASRDRAQPQHF. DNA of the CDR3: TGTGCCAGTCGGGACAGGGCTCAGCCCCAGCATTTT.

The rearrangement joins TRBV9 to TRBJ2-1, with 10 nucleotides matching TRBD2. Losses at the gene ends were 1 base for V and 7 bases for J; bases not matched to a gene: 11. The CDR3 sequence is 17 residues long. Germline values: CDR1 SGDLS, CDR2 YYNGEE. CDR3 region: CASSVLTSGIEPNEQFF. The CDR3 DNA reads TGTGCCAGCAGCGTACTAACTAGCGGGATAGAACCGAATGAGCAGTTCTTC.

In its sample, this clone was seen once. This chain's CDR3 is CASSPLPGQGNTGELFF. In DNA, the CDR3 is TGTGCCAGCTCACCCTTACCGGGACAGGGGAACACCGGGGAGCTGTTTTTT. The V call is TRBV18, the J call TRBJ2-2, with TRBD1 identical over 9 bases. Germline V gene lookup returns CDR1 KGHSH and CDR2 LQKENI. The CDR3 spans 17 residues. V trimming: 3 bases; J trimming: 1 base; junction bases outside the gene matches: 6.

The chain links TRBV30 to TRBJ2-2; the D is unclear. CDR3 size: 12 residues. Per the germline V gene, CDR1 is GTSNPN and CDR2 is SVGIG (reference sequence). V lost 4 bases to trimming and J lost 1 base, with 4 bases between them. The CDR3 region is CAWKRNTGELFF. The CDR3, as DNA: TGTGCCTGGAAGCGGAACACCGGGGAGCTGTTTTTT.

The table lists this clone with a count of one. The V gene is TRBV19, the J gene TRBJ2-2, with TRBD2 matching over 8 bases. J was trimmed by 3 bases and V by 4 bases; bases with no gene match: 13. CDR1 LNHDA and CDR2 SQIVND come from the germline V gene (reference sequence). This CDR3 spans 18 amino acids. The chain's CDR3 is CASSTPSAGGFYTGELFF. CDR3 DNA: TGTGCCAGTAGTACCCCCTCGGCGGGGGGATTCTACACCGGGGAGCTGTTTTTT.

The chain links TRBV6-6 to TRBJ1-2, with D tentatively TRBD1 (6 bases). Germline values: CDR1 MNHNY, CDR2 SVGAGI (reference sequence). Deletions cut 2 bases from V and 8 bases from J, with 12 bases between. The CDR3 covers 13 residues. The CDR3 loop reads CASSYLRGSGYTF. The CDR3 DNA sequence: TGTGCCAGCAGTTACCTTAGGGGGTCCGGCTACACCTTC.

The rearrangement uses TRBV4-3 and TRBJ1-4; D gene uncertain. Trimming left V 4 bases short and J 0 bases short, with 9 bases between. CDR3 length equals 15 residues. Germline CDR1 is LGHNA and CDR2 is YSLEER. The chain's CDR3 is CASSPTSATNEKLFF. The CDR3 DNA sequence: TGCGCCAGCAGCCCTACGAGCGCAACTAATGAAAAACTGTTTTTT.

The chain joins TRBV24-1 to TRBJ2-7; 7 bases align to TRBD1. Germline trimming cut 12 bases from V and 0 bases from J; bases unmatched to any gene: 10. Germline V gives CDR1 KGHDR, CDR2 SFDVKD. The CDR3 length is 14 residues. CDR3 nucleotide sequence: TGTGCCCCACCTCCACAGGGGTTCTCCTACGAGCAGTACTTC. This sequence encodes CAPPPQGFSYEQYF.

This rearrangement joins TRBV20-1 to TRBJ2-7; a weak D match, TRBD1 (5 bases). Trimming pared 3 bases from V and 3 bases from J, leaving 6 bases between. The CDR3 is made up of 11 amino acids. Germline V gives CDR1 DFQATT, CDR2 SNEGSKA (reference sequence). The CDR3 DNA reads TGCAGTGCTAGGGACAACTACGAGCAGTACTTC. This gives the protein CSARDNYEQYF.

The chain links TRBV11-1 to TRBJ2-5, with D tentatively TRBD1 (5 bases). The CDR3 is 13 amino acids. Germline values: CDR1 SGHAT, CDR2 FQDESV (reference sequence). V lost 3 bases and J 2 bases, leaving 7 bases between the germline ends. The CDR3 DNA is TGTGCCAGCAGCTTCAACAGGCAAGAGACCCAGTACTTC. It specifies CASSFNRQETQYF. Full variable domain (remainder filled in from reference TRBV11-1 and TRBJ2-5): EAEVAQSPRYKITEKSQAVAFWCDPISGHATLYWYRQILGQGPELLVQFQDESVVDDSQLPKDRFSAERLKGVDSTLKIQPAELGDSAMYLCASSFNRQETQYFGPGTRLLVL.

The rearrangement links TRBV29-1 to TRBJ2-7; the D gene is possibly TRBD1 (6 bases). Germline loops: CDR1 SQVTM, CDR2 ANQGSEA. The CDR3 is 13 residues long. The V gene lost 3 bases and the J gene lost 1 base, with 10 bases spanning the gap. CDR3 nucleotide sequence: TGCAGCGTTGACGCCGGGACATCCTACGAGCAGTACTTC. Its translation is CSVDAGTSYEQYF.

This chain uses TRBV18 with TRBJ2-1; TRBD2 matches at 8 bases. The V gene end was trimmed by 2 bases and the J gene end by 1 base; junction bases not matched to a gene: 7. Germline values: CDR1 KGHSH, CDR2 LQKENI. The CDR3 is 17 residues long. The CDR3 coding sequence is TGTGCCAGCTCACCATATAGCGGGATGACTTCCTACAATGAGCAGTTCTTC. Protein: CASSPYSGMTSYNEQFF.

The chain couples TRBV2 to TRBJ1-5, with D perhaps matching TRBD1 (5 bases). The germline gives CDR1 SNHLY, CDR2 FYNNEI. Deletions cut 6 bases from V and 4 bases from J, with 13 bases between. The CDR3 consists of 14 residues. CDR3 bases: TGTGCCAGCAGGCAGGGCGATTGGAATCAGCCCCAGCATTTT. This codes for CASRQGDWNQPQHF.

This clone was seen just once. The rearrangement links TRBV28 to TRBJ1-3, with D perhaps matching TRBD1 (5 bases). The CDR3 sequence is 14 residues long. CDR1 is MDHEN and CDR2 is SYDVKM in the germline V gene. V was shortened by 3 bases and J by 7 bases, with 13 bases between the two germline ends. In DNA, the CDR3 is TGTGCCAGCAGTTTCGGCCAGGGTGGTAACACCATATATTTT. It is translated as CASSFGQGGNTIYF.

This clone was observed a handful of times. This sequence joins TRBV28 and TRBJ2-7, with 11 bases that match TRBD2. The V gene's germline CDR1 is MDHEN and CDR2 SYDVKM. The CDR3 length is 14 residues. J gave up 3 bases and V 6 bases, and 4 bases lay outside the gene matches. The CDR3 DNA follows: TGTGCCAGCAGATCCGGGACTAGCGGCTACGAGCAGTACTTC. Translation: CASRSGTSGYEQYF.

The rearrangement links TRBV7-8 to TRBJ2-2; possible D gene TRBD1, 6 bases. V lost 1 base, J lost 5 bases, and 17 bases lay in between. Per the germline V gene, CDR1 is SGHVS and CDR2 is FQNEAQ. The CDR3 is 17 residues long. CDR3 nucleotide sequence: TGTGCCAGCAGCTTAGATATATGGGGGCAAGGAACCGGGGAGCTGTTTTTT. It is translated as CASSLDIWGQGTGELFF.

The V call is TRBV7-9, the J call TRBJ1-6; perhaps TRBD1 as D (6 bases). This CDR3 contains 16 residues. V was cut by 2 bases and J by 7 bases, with 15 bases left in between. Per the germline V gene, CDR1 is SEHNR and CDR2 is FQNEAQ (reference sequence). The chain's CDR3 is CASSLLRGGENSPLHF. DNA for the CDR3: TGTGCCAGCAGCTTATTGCGCGGGGGCGAGAATTCACCCCTCCACTTT.

The chain recombines TRBV28 with TRBJ1-2; TRBD1 might be the D (5 bases). Trimming pared 8 bases from V and 8 bases from J, leaving 21 bases between. CDR1 is MDHEN and CDR2 is SYDVKM in the germline V gene. This CDR3 is 14 amino acids long. CDR3 in DNA: TGTGCCAGCGGCCCCGGGGGGTGGAGAGTCGGCTACACCTTC. Its protein product is CASGPGGWRVGYTF.